One sample yielded the 29 T cell receptor beta chains listed below, sequenced in a study of radiation and T cells in renal cell carcinoma. Indicated treatment: 15 Gy SBRT to primary tumor, nephrectomy 4 weeks later. Only in-frame clones appear in the TCRdb table, and some are missing; sequencing was by immunoSEQ multiplex PCR. The table records around 9,300 clones, approximately 62% of them present only once. This sample comprised tumor tissue, obtained from a patient whose treatment included radiotherapy and nephrectomy. The receptors stem from a woman in her 50s with renal cell carcinoma.

V gene TRBV9 combines with J gene TRBJ2-3; possibly TRBD2 for D (5 bases). Deletions cut 0 bases from V and 0 bases from J, with 8 bases between. The germline gives CDR1 SGDLS, CDR2 YYNGEE. This CDR3 contains 15 residues. CDR3 amino acids: CASSVAGGSTDTQYF. The CDR3 region has the DNA TGTGCCAGCAGCGTAGCAGGCGGGAGCACAGATACGCAGTATTTT.

V usage is TRBV5-1 and J usage is TRBJ1-1; D possibly corresponds to TRBD1 (5 bases). The CDR3 extends over 13 amino acids. Trimming stripped 5 bases from V and 2 bases from J, with 10 bases between. Per germline, CDR1 SGHRS and CDR2 YFSETQ. CDR3 loop: CASRGGGNTEAFF. CDR3 nucleotide sequence: TGCGCCAGCAGGGGGGGAGGAAACACTGAAGCTTTCTTT.

The chain joins TRBV5-1 to TRBJ1-3; D gene ambiguous. The germline gives CDR1 SGHRS, CDR2 YFSETQ. CDR3 length: 16 amino acids. V dropped 0 bases and J dropped 0 bases, with 10 bases sitting between them. This CDR3 reads CASSLAEANSGNTIYF. CDR3 sequence (DNA): TGCGCCAGCAGCTTGGCTGAGGCGAACTCTGGAAACACCATATATTTT.

In this sample, this clone turned up once. The CDR3 nucleotides read TGTGCTAGTGGTTTGCAAAAGGGGACTAGCGGGCACTCCTACAATGAGCAGTTCTTC. It specifies CASGLQKGTSGHSYNEQFF. The gene calls are TRBV12-5 and TRBJ2-1, with 12 bases aligning to TRBD2. V dropped 2 bases and J dropped 0; count of bases not matched to a gene: 8. The CDR3 consists of 19 residues. Germline CDR1 LGHNT, CDR2 FRNRAP.

The J gene is TRBJ1-2, the V gene TRBV7-9; perhaps TRBD1 as D (5 bases). This CDR3 comprises 13 residues. Germline CDR1 is SEHNR and CDR2 is FQNEAQ (reference sequence). V lost 8 bases and J 4 bases, leaving 14 bases between the germline ends. The CDR3 bases are TGTGCCAGCCGTCGGGGCGATCTCTATGGCTACACCTTC. It translates to CASRRGDLYGYTF.

The chain joins TRBV13 to TRBJ1-2; D possibly corresponds to TRBD1 (6 bases). Trimming took 0 bases from V and 2 from J, leaving 7 bases between them. CDR1 is PRHDT and CDR2 is FYEKMQ in the germline V gene (reference sequence). The CDR3 loop spans 14 amino acids. The CDR3 DNA sequence: TGTGCCAGCAGCTTAGGGGACAGCAACTATGGCTACACCTTC. Protein: CASSLGDSNYGYTF. Combining the CDR3 with reference TRBV13 and TRBJ1-2 gives the whole variable domain AAGVIQSPRHLIKEKRETATLKCYPIPRHDTVYWYQQGPGQDPQFLISFYEKMQSDKGSIPDRFSAQQFSDYHSELNMSSLELGDSALYFCASSLGDSNYGYTFGSGTRLTVV.

This clone was found a few times. The rearrangement uses TRBV7-8 and TRBJ2-5, with 7 bases fitting TRBD1. This CDR3 is 15 amino acids long. Germline CDR1 reads SGHVS; CDR2 reads FQNEAQ. Germline trimming cut 5 bases from V and 5 bases from J; bases unmatched to any gene: 11. CDR3 sequence: CASSVRQGPTETQYF. The CDR3 DNA is TGTGCCAGCAGCGTACGACAGGGTCCTACGGAGACCCAGTACTTC.

This clone was seen only once. For the CDR3, the DNA is TGCTGGTGGGGGCGGGAGACCCAGTACTTC. Amino acids: CWWGRETQYF. The chain couples TRBV21-1 to TRBJ2-5; TRBD1, the table's D call, lacks a check against the DNA. TRBV21-1 is described as a pseudogene. The CDR3 has 10 residues.

V usage is TRBV4-3 and J usage is TRBJ2-5; 8 bases agree with TRBD2. V lost 3 bases to trimming and J lost 5 bases; unmatched junction nucleotides: 14. Germline V CDR1 and CDR2: LGHNA, YSLEER. The CDR3 sequence is 17 residues long. CDR3 coding DNA: TGCGCCAGCAGCCAGGAGCCTAAAGCGGGGGTTGGGGAGACCCAGTACTTC. This translates into CASSQEPKAGVGETQYF.

The chain recombines TRBV7-8 with TRBJ1-1, with D unclear. V dropped 2 bases and J dropped 6 bases, with 10 bases sitting between them. The CDR3 is 13 amino acids. Germline CDR1 is SGHVS and CDR2 is FQNEAQ. CDR3 coding DNA: TGTGCCAGCAGCTTAATATCCCAGTCTGAAGCTTTCTTT. It encodes CASSLISQSEAFF.

V is TRBV9 and J is TRBJ2-6, with 9 positions matching TRBD1. Germline CDR1 and CDR2: SGDLS and YYNGEE. The CDR3 is 14 residues long. The J segment lost 10 bases and the V segment lost 0 bases, leaving 2 bases of the junction unmatched. In DNA form, the CDR3 reads TGTGCCAGCAGCGTAGAAGGGACAGGGAACGTCCTGACTTTC. Amino acid sequence: CASSVEGTGNVLTF. Variable domain in full (rest from reference TRBV9 and TRBJ2-6): DSGVTQTPKHLITATGQRVTLRCSPRSGDLSVYWYQQSLDQGLQFLIQYYNGEERAKGNILERFSAQQFPDLHSELNLSSLELGDSALYFCASSVEGTGNVLTFGAGSRLTVL.

The rearrangement joins TRBV4-3 to TRBJ2-4; D unclear. Deletions cut 0 bases from V and 0 bases from J, with 6 bases between. The CDR3 length is 15 residues. Germline CDR1 is LGHNA and CDR2 is YSLEER. For the CDR3, the DNA is TGCGCCAGCAGCCAAGATATCCAAGCCAAAAACATTCAGTACTTC. Protein: CASSQDIQAKNIQYF.

V usage is TRBV7-3 and J usage is TRBJ2-4; TRBD1 agrees at 11 bases. This CDR3 region has 16 residues. The V gene end was trimmed by 0 bases and the J gene end by 5 bases; junction bases not matched to a gene: 3. In germline, CDR1 is SGHTA, CDR2 FQGTGA. In DNA, the CDR3 is TGTGCCAGCAGCTTAACTCAGGGACAGGGGGAAAACATTCAGTACTTC. As protein: CASSLTQGQGENIQYF.

A single count supports this clone. This sequence joins TRBV2 and TRBJ1-1; tentative D call: TRBD1 (5 bases). Germline CDR1 is SNHLY and CDR2 is FYNNEI. Trimming stripped 6 bases from V and 12 bases from J, with 14 bases between. The CDR3 has 11 amino acids. In DNA, the CDR3 is TGTGCCAGCAGCGCCGGGGCCCGTACTTTCTTT. It translates to CASSAGARTFF.

The J gene is TRBJ1-1, the V gene TRBV11-2; weak D call: TRBD1 (5 bases). V lost 5 bases, J lost 7 bases, and 11 bases lay in between. The CDR3 spans 12 residues. Germline CDR1 is SGHAT and CDR2 is FQNNGV. CDR3 loop: CASSPQGYEAFF. The DNA of the CDR3 is TGTGCCAGCAGCCCCCAGGGCTATGAAGCTTTCTTT.

The V call is TRBV6-1, the J call TRBJ1-1; D is perhaps TRBD1 (6 bases). CDR1 and CDR2 (germline): MNHNS, SASEGT. The V end was cut by 6 bases, the J end by 1 base, with 15 bases between. This CDR3 has 15 residues. As DNA, the CDR3 is TGTGCCAGCAGGGGGGGGCTGGCAGGGAACACTGAAGCTTTCTTT. Residues: CASRGGLAGNTEAFF.

This clone was observed a handful of times. V usage is TRBV6-4 and J usage is TRBJ2-5, with TRBD1 matching 8 bases. This CDR3 contains 15 residues. Looked up from germline, CDR1 is MRHNA and CDR2 is SNTAGT. J gave up 2 bases and V 6 bases, and 8 bases lay outside the gene matches. CDR3 amino acids: CASSQGAGKQETQYF. In nucleotides, the CDR3 is TGTGCCAGCAGCCAGGGGGCAGGAAAACAAGAGACCCAGTACTTC.

The rearrangement uses TRBV4-1 and TRBJ2-7, with no clear D. The CDR3 is made up of 15 amino acids. The germline V gene has CDR1 MGHRA and CDR2 YSYEKL. The germline V and J ends were trimmed by 0 bases and 4 bases, with 13 bases remaining between them. The CDR3 is CASSQDVTTAYEQYF. The CDR3 nucleotides are TGCGCCAGCAGCCAAGATGTCACCACGGCGTACGAGCAGTACTTC.

The V and J genes are TRBV2 and TRBJ2-5; D may correspond to TRBD1 or TRBD2 (5 bases each). The DNA end is more similar to TRBJ2-7, so the J call may be wrong. Germline-derived CDR1 and CDR2 are SNHLY and FYNNEI. CDR3 length: 13 amino acids. The CDR3 protein is CASRGQGGYEQYF. The CDR3 DNA reads TGTGCCAGCAGGGGGCAGGGCGGGTACGAGCAGTACTTC.

The V gene is TRBV5-6, the J gene TRBJ1-5; maybe TRBD1 (5 bases). Germline CDR1 SGHDT, CDR2 YYEEEE. Trimming pared 0 bases from V and 3 bases from J, leaving 7 bases between. The CDR3 has 14 residues. The CDR3 loop reads CASSLEGTNQPQHF. CDR3 sequence (DNA): TGTGCCAGCAGCTTGGAGGGGACCAATCAGCCCCAGCATTTT.

This clone was counted between two and nine times. Compared with germline, one end of the junction differs, possibly owing to a read error. V is TRBV6-1 and J is TRBJ2-4; TRBD2 is a possible D gene (7 bases). The CDR3 is 13 amino acids. CDR1 is MNHNS, CDR2 SASEGT, per germline. CDR3 in amino acids: CAVRSGGKDIQYF. CDR3 coding DNA: TGTGCCGTTCGGTCGGGGGGCAAAGACATTCAGTACTTC.

DNA for the CDR3: TGTGCCTCCAAGGTACGGGCGAACTCCTACGAGCAGTACTTC. The encoded protein is CASKVRANSYEQYF. This chain uses TRBV6-5 with TRBJ2-7, with D unclear. V was cut by 11 bases and J by 0 bases, with 17 bases left in between. This CDR3 comprises 14 residues. Germline V gives CDR1 MNHEY, CDR2 SVGAGI.

The chain uses TRBV19 and TRBJ2-1; 8 nucleotides align to TRBD1. Trimming at V came to 3 bases and at J to 5 bases, leaving 9 bases not matched to a gene. The germline V gene has CDR1 LNHDA and CDR2 SQIVND (reference sequence). The CDR3 extends over 16 amino acids. In DNA form, the CDR3 reads TGTGCCAGTAGTATCCTCGGACAGGGTGCCCACAATGAGCAGTTCTTC. Its translation is CASSILGQGAHNEQFF.

A few counts support this clone. The chain couples TRBV27 to TRBJ2-3; D assignment may be TRBD1 or TRBD2 (5 bases each). The CDR3 loop spans 14 amino acids. Deletions cut 5 bases from V and 9 bases from J, with 18 bases between. CDR1 MNHEY and CDR2 SMNVEV come from the germline V gene (reference sequence). CDR3: CASSPGRKVGTQYF. The CDR3 nucleotides are TGTGCCAGCAGTCCGGGACGGAAAGTGGGGACGCAGTATTTT.

This clone was recorded only once. The chain carries TRBV5-4 and TRBJ2-5, with a tentative D call TRBD2 (5 bases). Germline V lookup: CDR1 SGHNT, CDR2 YYREEE (reference sequence). V was clipped by 0 bases and J by 1 base, with 10 bases between them. The CDR3 contains 15 residues. CDR3 coding DNA: TGTGCCAGCAGCTTGGGGTCCGGGGTCCAAGAGACCCAGTACTTC. Residues: CASSLGSGVQETQYF.

This rearrangement joins TRBV18 to TRBJ1-1, with D unclear. V dropped 2 bases and J dropped 2 bases, with 12 bases sitting between them. Germline lookup yields CDR1 KGHSH and CDR2 LQKENI. CDR3 size: 15 residues. The CDR3 here is CASSPGGQRNTEAFF. CDR3 nucleotides: TGTGCCAGCTCACCAGGAGGCCAGAGAAACACTGAAGCTTTCTTT.

This clone has only a few counts. The rearrangement joins TRBV14 to TRBJ1-6; D is unclear. Germline CDR1 is SGHDN and CDR2 is FVKESK. The CDR3 has 14 amino acids. V lost 0 bases and J lost 7, with 7 bases in between. CDR3 amino acids: CASSQELSNSPLHF. For the CDR3, the DNA is TGTGCCAGCAGCCAAGAGTTGAGCAATTCACCCCTCCACTTT.

The CDR3 is CASSFRRNTEAFF. The CDR3 bases are TGTGCCAGCAGCTTTCGACGGAACACTGAAGCTTTCTTT. The gene calls are TRBV4-2 and TRBJ1-1; no clear D gene. Trimming took 5 bases from V and 1 from J, leaving 8 bases between them. Germline V gives CDR1 LGHNA, CDR2 YNFKEQ. The CDR3 contains 13 residues.

The sample holds one count of this clone. The chain employs TRBV19 and TRBJ2-2; TRBD1 aligns across 7 bases. V shed 2 bases, J shed 5 bases, and the junction held 5 bases outside the gene matches. Germline V gives CDR1 LNHDA, CDR2 SQIVND (reference sequence). CDR3 length: 15 amino acids. CDR3 coding DNA: TGTGCCAGTAGTATAAGGACAGGCGCGACCGGGGAGCTGTTTTTT. This gives the protein CASSIRTGATGELFF.